This T cell receptor (beta chain) was found in a study of patients and donors after allogeneic stem cell transplantation. Each CDR3 protein gets one entry after TCRdb re-called the RT-PCR reads with MiXCR. The profile shows approximately 220,000 distinct CDR3 sequences, around 40% of them singletons. CDR3 length: 16 residues. V was clipped by 6 bases and J by 3 bases, with 21 bases between them. CDR1 SGHRS and CDR2 YFSETQ come from the germline V gene. The chain couples TRBV5-1 to TRBJ1-2; D is possibly TRBD1 (6 bases). The receptor's source is a human donor who was either an allogeneic HSCT recipient or a stem cell or donor lymphocyte infusion donor (not recorded which). It is not recorded whose cells these are; they may come from a transplant donor. Sequencing was done on a sample of blood, either unsorted or a sorted T cell fraction (not recorded which). In DNA form, the CDR3 reads TGCGCCAGCACCCTCGGGCGGGGGGCTGCTCACTATGGCTACACCTTC. The encoded protein is CASTLGRGAAHYGYTF. Using reference TRBV5-1 and TRBJ1-2 for the parts outside the CDR3, the full variable domain is KAGVTQTPRYLIKTRGQQVTLSCSPISGHRSVSWYQQTPGQGLQFLFEYFSETQRNKGNFPGRFSGRQFSNSRSEMNVSTLELGDSALYLCASTLGRGAAHYGYTFGSGTRLTVV.